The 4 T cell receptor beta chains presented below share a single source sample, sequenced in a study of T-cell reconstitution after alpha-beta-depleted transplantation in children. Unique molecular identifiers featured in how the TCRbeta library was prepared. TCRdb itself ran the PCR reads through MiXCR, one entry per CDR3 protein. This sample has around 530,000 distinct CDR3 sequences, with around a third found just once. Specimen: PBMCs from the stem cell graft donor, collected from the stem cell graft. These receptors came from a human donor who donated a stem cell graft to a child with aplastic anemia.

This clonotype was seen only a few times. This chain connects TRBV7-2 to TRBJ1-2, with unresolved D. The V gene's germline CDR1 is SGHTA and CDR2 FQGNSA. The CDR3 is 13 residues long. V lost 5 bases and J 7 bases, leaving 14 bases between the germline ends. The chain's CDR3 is CASSVRATGGYTF. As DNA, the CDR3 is TGTGCCAGCAGCGTAAGGGCAACCGGTGGCTACACCTTC.

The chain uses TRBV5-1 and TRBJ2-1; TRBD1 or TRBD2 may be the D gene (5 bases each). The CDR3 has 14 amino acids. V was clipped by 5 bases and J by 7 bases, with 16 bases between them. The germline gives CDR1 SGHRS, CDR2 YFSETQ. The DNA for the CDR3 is TGCGCCAGCAGTCTCCGGGACCCGGGAAATGAGCAGTTCTTC. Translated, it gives CASSLRDPGNEQFF.

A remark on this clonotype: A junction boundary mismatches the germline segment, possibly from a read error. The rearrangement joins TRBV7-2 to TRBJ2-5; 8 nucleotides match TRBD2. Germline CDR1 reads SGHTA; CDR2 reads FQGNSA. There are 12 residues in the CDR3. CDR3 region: CASSLPTGTRTF. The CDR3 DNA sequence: TGTGCCAGCAGCCTCCCCACCGGGACTAGGACGTTC.

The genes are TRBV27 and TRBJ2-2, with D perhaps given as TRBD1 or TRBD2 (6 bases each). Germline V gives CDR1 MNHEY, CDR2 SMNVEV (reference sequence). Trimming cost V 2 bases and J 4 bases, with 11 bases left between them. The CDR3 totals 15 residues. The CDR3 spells CASSLRGAGTGELFF. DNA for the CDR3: TGTGCCAGCAGTTTAAGGGGGGCCGGCACCGGGGAGCTGTTTTTT.